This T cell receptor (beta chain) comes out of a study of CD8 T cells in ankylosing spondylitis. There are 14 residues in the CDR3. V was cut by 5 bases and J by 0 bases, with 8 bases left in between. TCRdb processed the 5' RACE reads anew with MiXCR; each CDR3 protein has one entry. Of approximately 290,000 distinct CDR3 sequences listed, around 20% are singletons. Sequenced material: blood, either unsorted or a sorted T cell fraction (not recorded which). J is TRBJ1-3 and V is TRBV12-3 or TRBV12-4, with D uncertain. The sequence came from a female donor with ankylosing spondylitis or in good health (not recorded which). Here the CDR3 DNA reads TGTGCCAGCAGTGAAAGGGACTCTGGAAACACCATATATTTT. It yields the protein CASSERDSGNTIYF.